Below are 29 T cell receptor beta chains sequenced from a single sample in a study of blood T cell repertoires in COVID-19. Produced via immunoSEQ multiplex PCR; TCRdb's table is partial and in-frame only. This table has more than 200,000 clones, about 85% appearing once. The sequencing input was PBMCs or T cells enriched from blood (not recorded which). These receptors all stem from a man aged 25-45 years who had recovered from COVID-19.

This rearrangement joins TRBV5-4 to TRBJ2-7; 7 bases line up with TRBD2. The CDR3 runs 16 residues. V shed 3 bases, J shed 1 base, and the junction held 10 bases outside the gene matches. The V gene's germline CDR1 is SGHNT and CDR2 YYREEE (reference sequence). CDR3 amino acids: CASSSPMGAGSYEQYF. CDR3 nucleotides: TGTGCCAGCAGCTCGCCCATGGGAGCGGGGTCCTACGAGCAGTACTTC.

This clone showed up just a few times. This chain uses TRBV6-5 with TRBJ2-7; 10 nucleotides match TRBD2. The germline V gene encodes CDR1 MNHEY and CDR2 SVGAGI. The CDR3 is 13 residues long. V lost 9 bases and J lost 1; bases outside the gene matches: 3. CDR3 sequence (DNA): TGTGCCAGTGAGCGGGGGGGGTCCTACGAGCAGTACTTC. Protein: CASERGGSYEQYF.

The chain joins TRBV11-2 to TRBJ1-1; D is unresolved. Trimming took 0 bases from V and 8 from J, leaving 7 bases between them. CDR1 and CDR2 (germline): SGHAT, FQNNGV. The CDR3 contains 12 residues. The CDR3, as DNA: TGTGCCAGCAGCTTAGAATTCTCCGAAGCTTTCTTT. Translating gives CASSLEFSEAFF.

The rearrangement joins TRBV28 to TRBJ1-2; no clear D gene. The V end lost 6 bases, the J end lost 3 bases, and 17 bases lay between the germline ends. The germline gives CDR1 MDHEN, CDR2 SYDVKM. The CDR3 covers 15 residues. The DNA of the CDR3 is TGTGCCAGCAGCTCACTTGGTAGCCGGGACTATGGCTACACCTTC. This gives the protein CASSSLGSRDYGYTF.

The rearrangement joins TRBV15 to TRBJ1-4; D perhaps matches TRBD1 (6 bases). The germline V gene has CDR1 LNHNV and CDR2 YYDKDF (reference sequence). The CDR3 contains 16 residues. V was clipped by 2 bases and J by 6 bases, with 16 bases between them. CDR3 sequence reads: CATSRTQGRRYEKLFF. CDR3 DNA: TGTGCCACCAGCAGAACCCAGGGGAGAAGGTATGAAAAACTGTTTTTT.

V gene TRBV18 combines with J gene TRBJ2-4; maybe TRBD2 (5 bases). Germline CDR1 KGHSH, CDR2 LQKENI. The CDR3 is 16 amino acids. Trimming cost V 1 base and J 9 bases, with 19 bases left between them. The CDR3 region has the DNA TGTGCCAGCTCACCACGGACCAGCGCCGGAGGTGGCATTCAGTACTTC. It encodes CASSPRTSAGGGIQYF.

The CDR3 region has the DNA TGTGCCAGCAGCTTGGCCCGTGGGACTCGATTTTTCGACGGGGAGCTGTTTTTT. Protein: CASSLARGTRFFDGELFF. The J gene is TRBJ2-2, the V gene TRBV5-5; TRBD2 is a possible D gene (6 bases). V shed 0 bases and J shed 7 bases, with 22 bases lying between them. The germline V gene encodes CDR1 SGHKS and CDR2 YYEKEE (reference sequence). The CDR3 contains 18 residues. The full variable domain, rest sourced from reference TRBV5-5 and TRBJ2-2, is DAGVTQSPTHLIKTRGQQVTLRCSPISGHKSVSWYQQVLGQGPQFIFQYYEKEERGRGNFPDRFSARQFPNYSSELNVNALLLGDSALYLCASSLARGTRFFDGELFFGEGSRLTVL.

The rearrangement uses TRBV2 and TRBJ2-6; TRBD1 matches 7 bases. This CDR3 has 18 residues. Looked up from germline, CDR1 is SNHLY and CDR2 is FYNNEI. V lost 6 bases to trimming and J lost 0 bases; unmatched junction nucleotides: 11. The CDR3 region has the DNA TGTGCCAGCAGACTACTCGGGACAGTCAGCTCTGGGGCCAACGTCCTGACTTTC. It translates to CASRLLGTVSSGANVLTF.

The chain carries TRBV2 and TRBJ2-7; D may be TRBD1 (6 bases). Trimming pared 5 bases from V and 6 bases from J, leaving 11 bases between. CDR3 length: 12 amino acids. Per the germline V gene, CDR1 is SNHLY and CDR2 is FYNNEI. CDR3 bases: TGTGCCAGCAGTCCAACAGGGCGCGAGCAGTACTTC. Its translation: CASSPTGREQYF.

A word on this clone: Other DNA variants within this sample encode the same CDR3. This sequence joins TRBV27 and TRBJ1-5, with D possibly TRBD1 on 5 matching bases. V dropped 2 bases and J dropped 7 bases, with 12 bases sitting between them. The CDR3 is 14 amino acids. CDR1 and CDR2 (germline): MNHEY, SMNVEV (reference sequence). CDR3 in DNA: TGTGCCAGCAGTTTAAGTCAGGGAAAACAGCCCCAGCATTTT. Amino acid sequence: CASSLSQGKQPQHF.

This rearrangement joins TRBV6-5 to TRBJ2-1; 8 nucleotides align to TRBD1. CDR1 MNHEY and CDR2 SVGAGI come from the germline V gene. Trimming took 7 bases from V and 4 from J; bases not matched to a gene: 9. This CDR3 contains 15 residues. CDR3 region: CASTTDRGSYNEQFF. The CDR3 DNA sequence: TGTGCCAGCACCACCGACAGGGGCTCTTACAATGAGCAGTTCTTC.

The chain employs TRBV7-2 and TRBJ2-2, with D tentatively TRBD1 (5 bases). The CDR3 spans 15 residues. Trimming cost V 8 bases and J 0 bases, with 13 bases left between them. Germline lookup yields CDR1 SGHTA and CDR2 FQGNSA. The DNA for the CDR3 is TGTGCCAGCGGATCAGGGCTCACGAACACCGGGGAGCTGTTTTTT. Its protein is CASGSGLTNTGELFF.

The V call is TRBV10-1, the J call TRBJ1-5; the D is unclear. V gave up 4 bases and J gave up 6 bases, with 16 bases separating them. Germline-derived CDR1 and CDR2 are WNHNN and SYGVQD (reference sequence). CDR3 length: 15 amino acids. The CDR3 nucleotides read TGCGCCAGCAGTGTGGGGAGAAATGGGCCTCAGCCCCAGCATTTT. Protein: CASSVGRNGPQPQHF.

The chain uses TRBV27 and TRBJ1-5; D not certain. The CDR3 has 15 amino acids. The germline V gene has CDR1 MNHEY and CDR2 SMNVEV (reference sequence). With 7 bases removed from V and 6 bases from J, the gap between germline ends came to 19 bases. CDR3 DNA sequence: TGTGCCAGCACCGCTTTTGGTCGGGCGGGTCAGCCCCAGCATTTT. The encoded protein is CASTAFGRAGQPQHF.

The chain employs TRBV30 and TRBJ1-1; D gene unclear. Per germline, CDR1 GTSNPN and CDR2 SVGIG (reference sequence). The CDR3 sequence is 13 residues long. V lost 3 bases and J lost 9, with 17 bases in between. As DNA, the CDR3 is TGTGCCTGGAGGGGTAGATTCGGAGATAAAGCTTTCTTT. This sequence encodes CAWRGRFGDKAFF.

The V and J genes are TRBV5-1 and TRBJ2-7; 7 nucleotides line up with TRBD1. J gave up 3 bases and V 4 bases, and 10 bases lay outside the gene matches. The CDR3 runs to 15 residues. In germline, CDR1 is SGHRS, CDR2 YFSETQ. As DNA, the CDR3 is TGCGCCAGCAGCCCTGGACAGGTTAATGTCTACGAGCAGTACTTC. Encoded protein: CASSPGQVNVYEQYF.

The chain uses TRBV7-9 and TRBJ2-3, with 10 bases matching TRBD2. The junction had 2 bases not matched to a gene; V was cut back by 0 bases and J by 2 bases. Germline V gene lookup returns CDR1 SEHNR and CDR2 FQNEAQ (reference sequence). This CDR3 has 16 amino acids. CDR3 DNA: TGTGCCAGCAGCTTAGCTCTAGCGGGGGACACAGATACGCAGTATTTT. It codes for CASSLALAGDTDTQYF.

The V gene is TRBV6-1, the J gene TRBJ1-4; D is unresolved. With 2 bases removed from V and 8 bases from J, the gap between germline ends came to 18 bases. The CDR3 runs to 16 residues. Germline assignment: CDR1 MNHNS and CDR2 SASEGT. Written as DNA, the CDR3 is TGTGCCAGCAGTGAATCTCAAGGGAGAATTGGGGAAAAACTGTTTTTT. Protein product: CASSESQGRIGEKLFF.

The chain carries TRBV30 and TRBJ1-2; 9 nucleotides agree with TRBD1. The V gene's germline CDR1 is GTSNPN and CDR2 SVGIG (reference sequence). With 5 bases clipped from V and 8 bases from J, the junction kept 3 bases outside the gene matches. CDR3 length: 11 residues. The CDR3 sequence: CAWGTGWGYTF. CDR3 sequence (DNA): TGTGCCTGGGGGACAGGGTGGGGCTACACCTTC.

The genes are TRBV7-8 and TRBJ1-5; tentative D call: TRBD1 (6 bases). The CDR3 has 15 amino acids. Trimming stripped 7 bases from V and 0 bases from J, with 13 bases between. The germline V gene has CDR1 SGHVS and CDR2 FQNEAQ. The CDR3 spells CASTAGAHSNQPQHF. In DNA, the CDR3 is TGTGCCAGCACTGCAGGGGCACATAGCAATCAGCCCCAGCATTTT.

This clone has a single count. This chain connects TRBV19 to TRBJ2-7; 14 bases match TRBD2. This CDR3 has 14 residues. Losses at the gene ends were 8 bases for V and 3 bases for J; bases not matched to a gene: 3. CDR1 and CDR2 (germline): LNHDA, SQIVND (reference sequence). Here the CDR3 reads CASGGTSGSYEQYF. As DNA, the CDR3 is TGTGCCAGTGGAGGGACTAGCGGGAGCTACGAGCAGTACTTC. The whole variable domain, remainder taken from reference TRBV19 and TRBJ2-7, is DGGITQSPKYLFRKEGQNVTLSCEQNLNHDAMYWYRQDPGQGLRLIYYSQIVNDFQKGDIAEGYSVSREKKESFPLTVTSAQKNPTAFYLCASGGTSGSYEQYFGPGTRLTVT.

The genes are TRBV6-1 and TRBJ2-7; D is possibly TRBD2 (5 bases). V lost 3 bases, J lost 3 bases, and 15 bases lay in between. Germline V gene data show CDR1 as MNHNS and CDR2 as SASEGT. The CDR3 runs to 15 residues. CDR3 coding DNA: TGTGCCAGCAGTGATACCCCGGGGATAATCTACGAGCAGTACTTC. It specifies CASSDTPGIIYEQYF.

V usage is TRBV6-2 or TRBV6-3 and J usage is TRBJ2-5, with D unresolved. Trimming took 5 bases from V and 1 from J, leaving 11 bases between them. Looked up from germline, CDR1 is MNHEY and CDR2 is SVGEGT. The CDR3 runs to 14 residues. CDR3 nucleotide sequence: TGTGCCAGCAGTCGAGAGATTAGCCAAGAGACCCAGTACTTC. This sequence encodes CASSREISQETQYF.

The J gene is TRBJ2-7, the V gene TRBV3-1 (or the pseudogene TRBV3-2); 11 nucleotides agree with TRBD2. Germline V gene data show CDR1 as LGHDT and CDR2 as YNNKEL (reference sequence). The CDR3 runs to 16 residues. V was pared by 4 bases and J by 4 bases, with 9 bases of the junction left unmatched. The CDR3 is CASSPLGTSGTYEQYF. CDR3 sequence (DNA): TGTGCCAGCAGCCCCCTCGGGACTAGCGGTACATACGAGCAGTACTTC.

The V call is TRBV19, the J call TRBJ1-1, with TRBD1 as a possible D gene (5 bases). This CDR3 spans 13 amino acids. Trimming took 6 bases from V and 11 from J, leaving 19 bases between them. Germline V gives CDR1 LNHDA, CDR2 SQIVND (reference sequence). The CDR3 protein is CASSPRVRLEAFF. DNA of the CDR3: TGTGCCAGTAGCCCCAGGGTTCGGTTAGAGGCTTTCTTT.

The chain joins TRBV4-3 to TRBJ2-6; the D gene is possibly TRBD2 (5 bases). The germline V and J ends were trimmed by 1 base and 4 bases, with 11 bases remaining between them. CDR3 length: 16 amino acids. CDR1 is LGHNA and CDR2 is YSLEER in the germline V gene. Written as DNA, the CDR3 is TGCGCCAGCAGCCAAGGTACGGGGAAAGGGGCCAACGTCCTGACTTTC. It yields the protein CASSQGTGKGANVLTF.

This rearrangement joins TRBV7-9 to TRBJ1-1; D not resolved. This CDR3 contains 12 residues. With 1 base removed from V and 11 bases from J, the gap between germline ends came to 11 bases. The V gene's germline CDR1 is SEHNR and CDR2 FQNEAQ (reference sequence). CDR3 residues: CASSLVQLWAFF. CDR3 in DNA: TGTGCCAGCAGCTTAGTACAGTTGTGGGCTTTCTTT.

The V and J genes are TRBV6-2 or TRBV6-3 and TRBJ1-1, with 9 bases identical to TRBD1. J gave up 4 bases and V 6 bases, and 9 bases lay outside the gene matches. CDR1 is MNHEY and CDR2 is SVGEGT in the germline V gene. The CDR3 loop spans 15 amino acids. Here the CDR3 DNA reads TGTGCCAGCAGACCTCTCGGACAGGGGCGCACTGAAGCTTTCTTT. This sequence encodes CASRPLGQGRTEAFF.

The V and J genes are TRBV6-1 and TRBJ2-3; D gene uncertain. Germline V gene sequence: CDR1 MNHNS, CDR2 SASEGT. The CDR3 is 16 residues long. V was clipped by 2 bases and J by 2 bases, with 14 bases between them. CDR3 residues: CASSETGEKPTDTQYF. The CDR3, as DNA: TGTGCCAGCAGTGAAACGGGTGAGAAACCCACAGATACGCAGTATTTT.